Below, one T cell receptor beta chain is given with its context. What antigen it recognizes has not been identified. The input lacks base qualities; no much larger clone sits a single base away. The entry originates in a study of T cell repertoires in cytomegalovirus infection (dated by TCRdb to between 2018 and 2020). In terms of the full investigation: Peptide stimulations targeted recently identified HLA-C-restricted CMV epitopes, whose presentation resists viral immunomodulation, together with well-studied HLA-B-restricted epitopes. Donor HLA type was relevant to the analysis, as public TCR beta signatures indicated carriage of CMV infection together with the matching HLA type. What the work shows at the level of the full study, not this receptor alone: The ex vivo response was dominated by HLA-C-restricted CMV-specific TCR beta clonotypes, which also provided the single most frequent clonotype in two of eight donors. In both this cohort and an independent roughly 350-donor cohort, the cumulative frequency of public TCR beta family members distinguished carriers of CMV infection plus the relevant HLA type.

The germline V gene encodes CDR1 MNHEY and CDR2 SMNVEV (reference sequence). There are 15 amino acids in the CDR3, from cysteine to phenylalanine inclusive. This entry keeps only the CDR3 DNA: 45 bases, framed from base 1. V is cut by 2 bases and J by 3 bases, and the space between the germline ends is 12 bases. The treatment or condition label corresponds to: in vitro stimulation with specific CMV peptide epitopes to enrich CMV-specific T cells. Sequencing was performed on an Illumina HiSeq 1500. Starting from the raw public reads, TCRdb applied fastp trimming at Q25, assembled clones with MiXCR and retained in-frame beta chains. Merged by CDR3 protein, the rows form single entries marked with the most common genes and DNA. This sample holds about 830,000 distinct CDR3 sequences; approximately 29% were observed only once. Over 10% of the sample belongs to the ten largest clones.

The material sequenced was cultured CD8+ T cells from PBMCs, taken from culture after CMV antigen stimulation. This receptor chain uses TRBV27 and TRBJ2-3; the D gene assignment is ambiguous. The TCR was taken from a human donor in good health (CMV status not recorded). Some clones in this sample may be carry-over from other donors' samples. The CDR3 has the sequence CASSLRLTETDTQYF. The bases read TGTGCCAGCAGTTTACGTCTGACTGAAACAGATACGCAGTATTTT.